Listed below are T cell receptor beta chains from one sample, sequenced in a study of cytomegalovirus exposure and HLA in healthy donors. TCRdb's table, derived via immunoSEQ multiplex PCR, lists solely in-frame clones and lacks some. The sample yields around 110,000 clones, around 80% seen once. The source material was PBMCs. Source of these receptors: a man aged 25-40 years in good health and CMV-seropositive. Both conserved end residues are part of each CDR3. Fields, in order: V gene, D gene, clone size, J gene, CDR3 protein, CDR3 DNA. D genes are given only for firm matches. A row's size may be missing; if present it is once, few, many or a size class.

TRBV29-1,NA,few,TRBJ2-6,CSFLSGANVLTF,TGCAGCTTTCTGTCGGGGGCCAACGTCCTGACTTTC
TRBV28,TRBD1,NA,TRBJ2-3,CASSGDRVTDTQYF,TGTGCCAGCAGTGGGGACAGAGTCACAGATACGCAGTATTTT
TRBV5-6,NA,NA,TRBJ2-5,CASSLPGVGETQYF,TGTGCCAGCAGCTTGCCCGGGGTCGGGGAGACCCAGTACTTC
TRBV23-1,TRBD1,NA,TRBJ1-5,CANSTGLSNQPQHF,TGCGCCAACTCGACAGGGTTGAGCAATCAGCCCCAGCATTTT
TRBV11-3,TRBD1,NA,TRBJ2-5,CASSLNRGGETQYF,TGTGCCAGCAGCTTAAACAGGGGTGGAGAGACCCAGTACTTC
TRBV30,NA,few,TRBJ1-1,CAWGRRQGTEAFF,TGTGCCTGGGGCCGTAGGCAGGGCACTGAAGCTTTCTTT
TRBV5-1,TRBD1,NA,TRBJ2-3,CASSLQGAGDTQYF,TGCGCCAGCAGCTTACAGGGGGCGGGCGATACGCAGTATTTT
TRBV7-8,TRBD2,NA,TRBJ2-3,CASSLGLAEGSDTQYF,TGTGCCAGCAGCTTGGGACTAGCGGAGGGTTCAGATACGCAGTATTTT
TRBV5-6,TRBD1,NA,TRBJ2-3,CASSVGQQGSDTQYF,TGTGCCAGCAGCGTGGGACAGCAAGGCTCAGATACGCAGTATTTT
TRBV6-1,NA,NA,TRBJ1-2,CASSEFGQGRGYTF,TGTGCCAGCAGTGAATTTGGGCAGGGCCGTGGCTACACCTTC
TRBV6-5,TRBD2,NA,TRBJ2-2,CASSYDIAAGPGELFF,TGTGCCAGCAGTTACGATATAGCAGCGGGGCCCGGGGAGCTGTTTTTT
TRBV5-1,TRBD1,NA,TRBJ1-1,CASSFGQGGLNTEAFF,TGCGCCAGCAGCTTCGGACAGGGGGGATTGAACACTGAAGCTTTCTTT
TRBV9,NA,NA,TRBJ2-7,CASSANSGSPYEQYF,TGTGCCAGCAGCGCTAACTCGGGGTCACCGTACGAGCAGTACTTC
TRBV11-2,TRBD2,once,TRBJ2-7,CASSQKLAGGPREQYF,TGTGCCAGCAGCCAAAAACTAGCGGGGGGGCCCCGCGAGCAGTACTTC
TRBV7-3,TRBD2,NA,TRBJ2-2,CASGTGTSIGELFF,TGTGCCAGCGGGACCGGGACTAGCATCGGGGAGCTGTTTTTT
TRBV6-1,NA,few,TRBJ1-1,CASSEDRGAVAFF,TGTGCCAGCAGTGAAGATCGGGGGGCTGTAGCTTTCTTT
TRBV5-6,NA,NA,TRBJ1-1,CASMRFDTEAFF,TGTGCCAGCATGAGGTTCGACACTGAAGCTTTCTTT
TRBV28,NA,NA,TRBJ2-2,CASDRFQSSNTGELFF,TGTGCCAGCGACAGGTTTCAATCCTCAAACACCGGGGAGCTGTTTTTT
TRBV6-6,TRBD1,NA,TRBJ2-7,CASSYSRQGNSEQYF,TGTGCCAGCAGTTACTCGAGACAGGGAAATAGCGAGCAGTACTTC
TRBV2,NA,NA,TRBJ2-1,CASSLGGDSLEQFF,TGTGCCAGCAGTCTCGGGGGAGACTCTTTGGAGCAGTTCTTC
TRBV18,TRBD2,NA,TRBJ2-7,CASSSGANSYEQYF,TGTGCCAGCTCAAGCGGGGCGAACTCCTACGAGCAGTACTTC
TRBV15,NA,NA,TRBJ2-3,CATSSVIRDTQYF,TGTGCCACCAGCAGCGTAATTAGAGATACGCAGTATTTT
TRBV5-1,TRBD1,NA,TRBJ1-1,CASSWDGQGAEAFF,TGCGCCAGCAGCTGGGACGGACAGGGAGCTGAAGCTTTCTTT
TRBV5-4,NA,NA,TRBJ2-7,CASSFGGNSYEQYF,TGTGCCAGCAGCTTTGGGGGGAACTCCTACGAGCAGTACTTC
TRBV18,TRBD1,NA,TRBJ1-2,CASSPLQGAPGYGYTF,TGTGCCAGCTCACCGTTACAGGGGGCCCCTGGCTATGGCTACACCTTC
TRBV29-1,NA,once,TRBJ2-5,CSVSPNRGGETQYF,TGCAGCGTTTCCCCGAACAGGGGGGGGGAGACCCAGTACTTC
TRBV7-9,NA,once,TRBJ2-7,CASSLVLVGEQYF,TGTGCCAGCAGCTTAGTCCTAGTTGGCGAGCAGTACTTC
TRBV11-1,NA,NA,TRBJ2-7,CASSSGLAYEQYF,TGTGCCAGCAGCTCGGGACTGGCCTACGAGCAGTACTTC
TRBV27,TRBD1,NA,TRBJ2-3,CASRWDRGTDTQYF,TGTGCCAGCAGATGGGACAGGGGCACAGATACGCAGTATTTT